This T cell receptor beta chain derives from a study of T cells expressing NK-cell markers. Background on the study: Sorted CD3+CD56-NKG2C+, CD3+CD56+NKG2C+ and CD3+CD56+NKG2C- T cells supplied the TCR beta repertoires.

Regarding the study as a whole: In a group of 5 to 7 donors, dominant NKG2C+ clonotypes represented 1.0-7.0% of CD8+ T cells.

A remark on this clonotype: The antigen is not known.

Scientists made TCR beta cDNA using 5'RACE template switching with UMIs. Each CDR3 protein gets one entry in TCRdb, which reprocessed the 5' RACE reads and gives no DNA. The table for this sample gives about 550,000 distinct CDR3 sequences. The length of the CDR3 is 15 residues. The V gene's germline CDR1 is DFQATT and CDR2 SNEGSKA (reference sequence). What was sequenced was blood T cells: a sorted CD56 or NKG2C T cell subset, CD4+ or CD8+ T cells, or bulk PBMC T cells (not recorded which). The rearrangement uses TRBV20-1 and TRBJ2-3; TCRdb names TRBD2, which stays unverified in the absence of DNA. The source of this sequence is a man aged 18 to 35 in good health. The CDR3 region is CSARGDSGYTDTQYF.